Below, 17 T cell receptor beta chains from the same sample are listed, as sequenced in a study of blood T cell repertoires in COVID-19. Here immunoSEQ multiplex PCR was the method, and the copy in TCRdb shows in-frame clones only, minus some. The sample has 200,000 or so clones; more than 80% are singletons. Sequencing used peripheral blood. These receptors were taken from a man between 25 and 39 years old with COVID-19, enrolled during active disease.

This chain connects TRBV28 to TRBJ2-1, with TRBD2 matching over 8 bases. The CDR3 is made up of 16 amino acids. The V and J ends lost 7 bases and 0 bases, in that order; junction bases with no gene match: 8. CDR1 and CDR2 (germline): MDHEN, SYDVKM. CDR3 coding DNA: TGTGCCAGCACCTTAGCGGGGTCGGGCTCCTACAATGAGCAGTTCTTC. Its translation is CASTLAGSGSYNEQFF.

V and J are TRBV7-3 and TRBJ2-7; 14 nucleotides align to TRBD2. This CDR3 has 16 residues. J was trimmed by 5 bases and V by 5 bases; bases with no gene match: 8. From germline, CDR1 is SGHTA and CDR2 FQGTGA. DNA of the CDR3: TGTGCCAGCAGCCTAGGACTAGCGGGAGGTAGGCACGAGCAGTACTTC. Translation gives CASSLGLAGGRHEQYF. The complete variable domain, with remaining parts taken from reference TRBV7-3 and TRBJ2-7, reads GAGVSQTPSNKVTEKGKYVELRCDPISGHTALYWYRQSLGQGPEFLIYFQGTGAADDSGLPNDRFFAVRPEGSVSTLKIQRTERGDSAVYLCASSLGLAGGRHEQYFGPGTRLTVT.

The chain links TRBV25-1 to TRBJ1-1, with 9 positions matching TRBD1. The CDR3 is 14 residues long. Per the germline V gene, CDR1 is MGHDK and CDR2 is SYGVNS. Germline trimming cut 3 bases from V and 5 bases from J; bases unmatched to any gene: 4. DNA of the CDR3: TGTGCCAGCAGTGACAACAGGGGGCGAACTGAAGCTTTCTTT. Translation: CASSDNRGRTEAFF.

The V and J genes are TRBV5-4 and TRBJ1-1; no reliable D call. Germline assignment: CDR1 SGHNT and CDR2 YYREEE (reference sequence). This CDR3 contains 13 residues. With 3 bases removed from V and 4 bases from J, the gap between germline ends came to 10 bases. Here the CDR3 reads CASSSPAGTEAFF. CDR3 in DNA: TGTGCCAGCAGCTCCCCGGCGGGCACTGAAGCTTTCTTT.

This clone occurred a few times. The chain couples TRBV30 to TRBJ2-7; D perhaps matches TRBD2 (5 bases). This CDR3 comprises 15 residues. Trimming shortened V by 0 bases and J by 4 bases, and 16 bases separated the two germline ends. Germline CDR1 and CDR2: GTSNPN and SVGIG (reference sequence). CDR3 coding DNA: TGTGCCTGGAGTGTACGGGGTTCTTCGTCTTACGAGCAGTACTTC. Translated: CAWSVRGSSSYEQYF.

V is TRBV19 and J is TRBJ1-2; 7 positions match TRBD1. The V segment lost 6 bases and the J segment 4 bases; nucleotides outside the gene matches: 8. The germline V gene encodes CDR1 LNHDA and CDR2 SQIVND (reference sequence). The CDR3 has 14 amino acids. Here the CDR3 reads CASRRQTGTYGYTF. As DNA, the CDR3 is TGTGCCAGTAGACGACAGACAGGGACCTATGGCTACACCTTC.

This clone was detected once. The V and J genes are TRBV5-1 and TRBJ2-2; 11 nucleotides align to TRBD2. V shed 0 bases, J shed 5 bases, and the junction held 6 bases outside the gene matches. The CDR3 sequence is 17 residues long. CDR1 SGHRS and CDR2 YFSETQ come from the germline V gene. The CDR3 nucleotides read TGCGCCAGCAGCTTGGTCGGGACTAGCGGTTTTACCGGGGAGCTGTTTTTT. Its translation is CASSLVGTSGFTGELFF.

V gene TRBV4-1 combines with J gene TRBJ2-1; D is perhaps TRBD2 (7 bases). V lost 5 bases and J lost 0, with 17 bases in between. The CDR3 extends over 17 amino acids. Germline V lookup: CDR1 MGHRA, CDR2 YSYEKL. The CDR3 coding sequence is TGCGCCAGCAGCGACCGGGGGGCTCAAAGCTCCTACAATGAGCAGTTCTTC. It translates to CASSDRGAQSSYNEQFF.

The chain has TRBV2 and TRBJ1-1, with D tentatively TRBD1 (6 bases). V shed 10 bases and J shed 4 bases, with 16 bases lying between them. The CDR3 is 13 amino acids. Germline CDR1 reads SNHLY; CDR2 reads FYNNEI. This CDR3 reads CATLTGDLTEAFF. The CDR3 DNA reads TGTGCCACTTTGACAGGTGACCTCACTGAAGCTTTCTTT.

V is TRBV19 and J is TRBJ2-1; 9 nucleotides agree with TRBD2. Losses at the gene ends were 2 bases for V and 2 bases for J; bases not matched to a gene: 4. The CDR3 is 16 residues long. CDR1 is LNHDA and CDR2 is SQIVND in the germline V gene (reference sequence). For the CDR3, the DNA is TGTGCCAGTAGTATACTAGCGGGGAACCCCTACAATGAGCAGTTCTTC. Protein sequence: CASSILAGNPYNEQFF.

The table lists this clone with a count of one. This sequence joins TRBV5-6 and TRBJ1-1, with D possibly TRBD1 on 6 matching bases. The V and J ends lost 2 bases and 6 bases respectively, with 14 bases between them. Germline values: CDR1 SGHDT, CDR2 YYEEEE. The CDR3 is 14 residues long. In nucleotides, the CDR3 is TGTGCCAGCAGCTTTGTGCCAGGGGCGGCTGAAGCTTTCTTT. Amino acids: CASSFVPGAAEAFF.

The table lists this clone with a count of one. The chain has TRBV5-5 and TRBJ2-2, with no clear D. This CDR3 region has 15 residues. Trimming removed 6 bases from V and 1 base from J, with 13 bases in between. Germline CDR1 is SGHKS and CDR2 is YYEKEE (reference sequence). The CDR3 here is CASMVELRNTGELFF. CDR3 nucleotides: TGTGCCAGCATGGTAGAACTAAGGAACACCGGGGAGCTGTTTTTT.

This clone was seen a single time. This CDR3 is CASSPRWSPTEAFF. The CDR3 DNA follows: TGTGCCAGCAGCCCAAGGTGGAGCCCCACTGAAGCTTTCTTT. V gene TRBV5-6 combines with J gene TRBJ1-1; D is undetermined. Germline-derived CDR1 and CDR2 are SGHDT and YYEEEE. The V end lost 4 bases, the J end lost 4 bases, and 14 bases lay between the germline ends. This CDR3 contains 14 residues.

The chain carries TRBV24-1 and TRBJ2-3; tentatively, D is TRBD2 (5 bases). The CDR3 sequence is 14 residues long. V was shortened by 6 bases and J by 2 bases, with 11 bases between the two germline ends. The germline V gene encodes CDR1 KGHDR and CDR2 SFDVKD. The DNA of the CDR3 is TGTGCCACCAGTAGGGCGGGCCCCACAGATACGCAGTATTTT. Amino acid sequence: CATSRAGPTDTQYF.

The chain combines TRBV14 with TRBJ2-1, with D possibly TRBD2 on 6 matching bases. Trimming pared 4 bases from V and 3 bases from J, leaving 22 bases between. The CDR3 runs to 18 residues. The germline gives CDR1 SGHDN, CDR2 FVKESK. In DNA form, the CDR3 reads TGTGCCAGCAGCCCCTCGGGGTGGGGGACTTATAACTACAATGAGCAGTTCTTC. Amino acid sequence: CASSPSGWGTYNYNEQFF.

This chain uses TRBV4-3 with TRBJ1-5, with D possibly TRBD1 on 5 matching bases. V was cut by 0 bases and J by 6 bases, with 24 bases left in between. CDR1 and CDR2 from the germline V gene are LGHNA and YSLEER. This CDR3 is built from 19 residues. This CDR3 is CASSQDIGTQRLGRQPQHF. CDR3 DNA: TGCGCCAGCAGCCAAGATATAGGGACTCAGCGGTTGGGACGTCAGCCCCAGCATTTT.

This chain joins TRBV10-3 and TRBJ1-1; D might be TRBD1 (6 bases). The CDR3 length is 14 residues. Trimming left V 7 bases short and J 0 bases short, with 12 bases between. Germline CDR1 ENHRY, CDR2 SYGVKD. As DNA, the CDR3 is TGTGCCATCACCCTACAGGGACTGAACACTGAAGCTTTCTTT. Amino acids: CAITLQGLNTEAFF.